This TCR beta chain was retrieved from a study of identical twins. Study results and caveats: Modeled out-of-frame TCR alpha sharing in monozygotic twins fell below observed levels.

Regarding this clonotype: Antigen unknown.

In germline, CDR1 is KGHSH, CDR2 LQKENI. V gave up 6 bases and J gave up 9 bases, with 21 bases separating them. The CDR3 sequence is 15 residues long. A single record per CDR3 protein comes from TCRdb applying MiXCR to the 5' RACE reads. Of roughly 480,000 distinct CDR3 sequences in the sample, 20% to 25% are singletons; the top ten hold about 2.7%. These same data were also listed under a study on T cells expressing NK-cell markers. That work adds: The share of CD8+ T cells held by dominant NKG2C+ clonotypes was about 1.0-8% in several donors.

The rearrangement uses TRBV18 and TRBJ2-1; no reliable D call. This TCR came from a woman aged 18-30 years in good health. The sequenced material came from CD4+ T cells sorted from blood. CDR3 region: CASSPAGARSSEQFF. CDR3 coding DNA: TGTGCCAGCTCTCCAGCTGGAGCCCGTTCGAGTGAGCAGTTCTTC.